This entry lists 26 T cell receptor beta chains sequenced from one sample in a study of blood T cell repertoires in COVID-19. TCRdb's copy holds only in-frame clones and misses some; the assay was immunoSEQ multiplex PCR. The sample consists of roughly 49,000 clones, 80% to 85% of them appearing once. Sequenced material: peripheral blood. Receptor source: a man in his forties or fifties with acute or convalescent COVID-19.

The chain links TRBV7-9 to TRBJ2-1; weak D call: TRBD2 (6 bases). CDR1 is SEHNR, CDR2 FQNEAQ, per germline (reference sequence). Trimming took off 2 bases at V and 7 bases at J, with 15 bases between the two ends. This CDR3 comprises 15 residues. CDR3 region: CASSLLFGGRNEQFF. The DNA for the CDR3 is TGTGCCAGCAGCTTATTGTTTGGGGGGAGGAATGAGCAGTTCTTC. The entire variable domain, with the rest obtained from reference TRBV7-9 and TRBJ2-1, is as follows: DTGVSQNPRHKITKRGQNVTFRCDPISEHNRLYWYRQTLGQGPEFLTYFQNEAQLEKSRLLSDRFSAERPKGSFSTLEIQRTEQGDSAMYLCASSLLFGGRNEQFFGPGTRLTVL.

This sequence joins TRBV3-1 (or the pseudogene TRBV3-2) and TRBJ2-5, with D possibly matching TRBD2 (5 bases). The germline V gene has CDR1 LGHDT and CDR2 YNNKEL (reference sequence). V was clipped by 5 bases and J by 5 bases, with 12 bases between them. This CDR3 contains 13 residues. The CDR3 DNA sequence: TGTGCCAGCAGCTTCCGGGGTAAGGAGACCCAGTACTTC. It codes for CASSFRGKETQYF.

There are a few counts of this clone. CDR3 sequence (DNA): TGTGCCAGCAGCCAAGGGGCCAGGGGAGAGACCCAGTACTTC. Translated, it gives CASSQGARGETQYF. V usage is TRBV14 and J usage is TRBJ2-5, with D perhaps matching TRBD1 (6 bases). In germline, CDR1 is SGHDN, CDR2 FVKESK. With 1 base removed from V and 4 bases from J, the gap between germline ends came to 10 bases. The CDR3 is 14 residues long.

The chain combines TRBV18 with TRBJ1-5, with TRBD1 matching 7 bases. This CDR3 spans 13 amino acids. CDR1 is KGHSH and CDR2 is LQKENI in the germline V gene. V was pared by 6 bases and J by 2 bases, with 1 base of the junction left unmatched. The CDR3 loop is CASSTGGNQPQHF. The CDR3 nucleotides are TGTGCCAGCTCTACAGGGGGCAATCAGCCCCAGCATTTT.

The chain uses TRBV6-5 and TRBJ1-4; 7 nucleotides align to TRBD1. The junction had 13 bases not matched to a gene; V was cut back by 10 bases and J by 8 bases. This CDR3 is 14 amino acids long. Germline V CDR1 and CDR2: MNHEY, SVGAGI. CDR3 nucleotide sequence: TGTGCCACCCTCGGAAGGGGGCGTTGGGAAAAACTGTTTTTT. Protein: CATLGRGRWEKLFF.

This sequence joins TRBV13 and TRBJ2-1; 7 nucleotides align to TRBD1. Germline-derived CDR1 and CDR2 are PRHDT and FYEKMQ (reference sequence). This CDR3 contains 15 residues. J was trimmed by 2 bases and V by 5 bases; bases with no gene match: 6. The CDR3 nucleotides are TGTGCCAGCAGCCAAAAAACAGGGGCCTACAATGAGCAGTTCTTC. Translated: CASSQKTGAYNEQFF.

This chain links TRBV4-3 with TRBJ1-4; 7 bases agree with TRBD1. Trimming at V came to 1 base and at J to 5 bases, leaving 4 bases not matched to a gene. The CDR3 has 15 amino acids. The germline gives CDR1 LGHNA, CDR2 YSLEER. The CDR3 DNA follows: TGCGCCAGCAGCCAAGGAGACAGGGACAATGAAAAACTGTTTTTT. It codes for CASSQGDRDNEKLFF.

The chain links TRBV24-1 to TRBJ2-1, with 13 bases lining up with TRBD2. The CDR3 is made up of 18 amino acids. The ends lost 2 bases at V and 4 bases at J; junction bases unmatched: 7. Per the germline V gene, CDR1 is KGHDR and CDR2 is SFDVKD. CDR3 in DNA: TGTGCCACCAGTGATTCTCGACTAGCGGGAGGAAAATACAATGAGCAGTTCTTC. Translating gives CATSDSRLAGGKYNEQFF.

The V gene is TRBV4-2, the J gene TRBJ1-5, with TRBD1 identical over 9 bases. The J segment lost 0 bases and the V segment lost 3 bases, leaving 9 bases of the junction unmatched. Germline CDR1 reads LGHNA; CDR2 reads YNFKEQ. The CDR3 length is 18 residues. The CDR3 protein is CASSQDRGNPYSNQPQHF. The CDR3 DNA follows: TGTGCCAGCAGCCAGGACAGGGGTAATCCTTATAGCAATCAGCCCCAGCATTTT.

The chain carries TRBV15 and TRBJ1-1, with TRBD1 as a possible D gene (6 bases). Germline assignment: CDR1 LNHNV and CDR2 YYDKDF (reference sequence). V lost 3 bases to trimming and J lost 3 bases, with 11 bases between them. The CDR3 is 14 amino acids. CDR3 nucleotide sequence: TGTGCCACCAGCAGGCCCCCAGGGGACACTGAAGCTTTCTTT. Translating gives CATSRPPGDTEAFF.

V is TRBV4-2 and J is TRBJ1-6; D gene uncertain. Germline lookup yields CDR1 LGHNA and CDR2 YNFKEQ. The CDR3 consists of 13 residues. Trimming left V 0 bases short and J 9 bases short, with 6 bases between. The DNA of the CDR3 is TGTGCCAGCAGCCAAGAATCCCTTTCACCCCTCCACTTT. Translation: CASSQESLSPLHF.

The V call is TRBV7-2, the J call TRBJ2-7; 14 bases align to TRBD2. The CDR3 covers 17 residues. CDR1 and CDR2 (germline): SGHTA, FQGNSA. V was pared by 2 bases and J by 5 bases, with 8 bases of the junction left unmatched. CDR3 loop: CASSLFGGLAGVNEQYF. Written as DNA, the CDR3 is TGTGCCAGCAGCTTATTCGGGGGACTAGCGGGAGTGAACGAGCAGTACTTC.

This clone showed up just once. The chain links TRBV11-2 to TRBJ1-2; TRBD1 aligns across 8 bases. This CDR3 has 15 amino acids. Germline V gives CDR1 SGHAT, CDR2 FQNNGV. V shed 2 bases and J 7 bases; nucleotides not matched to a gene: 9. CDR3 nucleotide sequence: TGTGCCAGCAGCTTAAGGTCCGGACAGGGAATTGGCTACACCTTC. It encodes CASSLRSGQGIGYTF.

The DNA of the CDR3 is TGTGCCAGTAGTTTGGGGCCCTCCTACGAGCAGTACTTC. As protein: CASSLGPSYEQYF. This chain uses TRBV19 with TRBJ2-7, with a tentative D call TRBD1 (5 bases). Between the trimmed V and J ends, which lost 5 bases and 0 bases, there was a span of 8 bases. The CDR3 is made up of 13 amino acids. The germline CDR1 and CDR2 sequences are LNHDA and SQIVND (reference sequence). The whole variable domain, filled in from reference TRBV19 and TRBJ2-7, reads DGGITQSPKYLFRKEGQNVTLSCEQNLNHDAMYWYRQDPGQGLRLIYYSQIVNDFQKGDIAEGYSVSREKKESFPLTVTSAQKNPTAFYLCASSLGPSYEQYFGPGTRLTVT.

This clone was found a few times. The chain links TRBV11-2 to TRBJ1-5; D remains ambiguous. V lost 2 bases to trimming and J lost 3 bases, with 8 bases between them. CDR1 is SGHAT and CDR2 is FQNNGV in the germline V gene. The CDR3 spans 14 residues. DNA of the CDR3: TGTGCCAGCAGCTTAAAAGGAGTCAATCAGCCCCAGCATTTT. It encodes CASSLKGVNQPQHF.

The genes are TRBV6-5 and TRBJ1-2; tentatively, D is TRBD1 (6 bases). This CDR3 is built from 13 residues. V lost 6 bases, J lost 8 bases, and 16 bases lay in between. CDR1 is MNHEY, CDR2 SVGAGI, per germline. The CDR3 DNA sequence: TGTGCCAGCAGAATAACAGGGTTCGGCGGCTACACCTTC. It yields the protein CASRITGFGGYTF.

This clone has a single count. This chain uses TRBV6-5 with TRBJ1-4, with TRBD1 identical over 7 bases. With 6 bases clipped from V and 8 bases from J, the junction kept 6 bases outside the gene matches. This CDR3 comprises 13 residues. Germline lookup yields CDR1 MNHEY and CDR2 SVGAGI. The CDR3 sequence: CASRPGGREKLFF. DNA for the CDR3: TGTGCCAGCAGACCAGGGGGGCGAGAAAAACTGTTTTTT.

The chain combines TRBV5-4 with TRBJ2-1, with 7 positions matching TRBD1. From germline, CDR1 is SGHNT and CDR2 YYREEE (reference sequence). The CDR3 is made up of 16 amino acids. V shed 4 bases, J shed 7 bases, and the junction held 14 bases outside the gene matches. The CDR3 reads CASSPSGRGMRNEQFF. For the CDR3, the DNA is TGTGCCAGCAGCCCTTCTGGCAGGGGGATGAGGAATGAGCAGTTCTTC.

J is TRBJ2-5 and V is TRBV9; TRBD2 aligns across 14 bases. Trimming at V came to 4 bases and at J to 5 bases, leaving 4 bases not matched to a gene. This CDR3 spans 15 amino acids. Germline V gene sequence: CDR1 SGDLS, CDR2 YYNGEE. The CDR3 reads CASSPRTSGRETQYF. As DNA, the CDR3 is TGTGCCAGCAGCCCCCGGACTAGCGGGAGGGAGACCCAGTACTTC.

This chain uses TRBV19 with TRBJ2-1; the match to TRBD1 covers 9 bases. With V trimmed by 2 bases and J by 9 bases, 11 bases remained unmatched. CDR1 is LNHDA and CDR2 is SQIVND in the germline V gene (reference sequence). The CDR3 runs to 16 residues. The CDR3 loop is CASSISQGARSSEQFF. As DNA, the CDR3 is TGTGCCAGTAGTATATCACAGGGGGCGCGGTCAAGTGAGCAGTTCTTC.

The rearrangement links TRBV6-5 to TRBJ2-1; a possible D gene is TRBD1 (6 bases). Germline assignment: CDR1 MNHEY and CDR2 SVGAGI. Trimming took 6 bases from V and 7 from J, leaving 13 bases between them. This CDR3 comprises 13 residues. The DNA for the CDR3 is TGTGCCAGCAGCCACCGTACAGGGAATGAGCAGTTCTTC. Its translation: CASSHRTGNEQFF.

This CDR3 reads CASSPDYNYGYTF. The CDR3 DNA reads as TGTGCCAGCAGCCCAGACTATAACTATGGCTACACCTTC. This chain links TRBV14 with TRBJ1-2; D gene ambiguous. Germline values: CDR1 SGHDN, CDR2 FVKESK. Trimming removed 4 bases at V and 1 base at J, with 7 bases between. The CDR3 runs to 13 residues.

This chain uses TRBV27 with TRBJ2-3, with TRBD2 matching 13 bases. The CDR3 is 15 residues long. V trimming: 10 bases; J trimming: 2 bases; junction bases outside the gene matches: 6. Looked up from germline, CDR1 is MNHEY and CDR2 is SMNVEV (reference sequence). CDR3: CANLLAGGPTDTQYF. In DNA form, the CDR3 reads TGTGCCAACCTACTAGCGGGAGGGCCCACAGATACGCAGTATTTT.

J is TRBJ1-4 and V is TRBV14, with D possibly matching TRBD1 (5 bases). CDR3 size: 15 residues. Trimming stripped 1 base from V and 7 bases from J, with 13 bases between. Germline V lookup: CDR1 SGHDN, CDR2 FVKESK. In nucleotides, the CDR3 is TGTGCCAGCAGCCAAGTGGGGGGATCCATTGAAAAACTGTTTTTT. Protein product: CASSQVGGSIEKLFF.

This clone was counted a few times. The rearrangement joins TRBV28 to TRBJ1-4, with 8 bases that match TRBD1. The CDR3 spans 12 residues. V was pared by 10 bases and J by 6 bases, with 4 bases of the junction left unmatched. CDR1 is MDHEN and CDR2 is SYDVKM in the germline V gene. The CDR3 is CATLQGDEKLFF. CDR3 nucleotide sequence: TGTGCCACCCTACAGGGGGATGAAAAACTGTTTTTT.

The chain is built from TRBV7-8 and TRBJ2-7, with 8 bases identical to TRBD2. CDR3 length: 17 amino acids. The ends lost 1 base at V and 2 bases at J; junction bases unmatched: 10. CDR1 is SGHVS, CDR2 FQNEAQ, per germline. CDR3 coding DNA: TGTGCCAGCAGCTTAGGGGCGGCCAGCGGGGGAACCTACGAGCAGTACTTC. This codes for CASSLGAASGGTYEQYF.